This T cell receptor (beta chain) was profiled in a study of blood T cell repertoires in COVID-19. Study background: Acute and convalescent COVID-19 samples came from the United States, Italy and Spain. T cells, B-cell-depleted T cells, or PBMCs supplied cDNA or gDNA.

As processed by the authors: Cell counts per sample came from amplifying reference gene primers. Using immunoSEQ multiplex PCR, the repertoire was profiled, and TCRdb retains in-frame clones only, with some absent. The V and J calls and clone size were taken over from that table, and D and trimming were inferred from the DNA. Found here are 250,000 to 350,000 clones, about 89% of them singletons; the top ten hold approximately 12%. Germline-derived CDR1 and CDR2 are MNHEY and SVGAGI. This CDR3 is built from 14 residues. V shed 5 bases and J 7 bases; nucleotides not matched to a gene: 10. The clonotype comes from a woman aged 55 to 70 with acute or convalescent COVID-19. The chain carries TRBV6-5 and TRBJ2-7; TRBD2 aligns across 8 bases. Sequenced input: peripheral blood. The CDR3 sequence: CASSRSGTRGEQYF. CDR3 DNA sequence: TGTGCCAGCAGTAGATCCGGGACTAGAGGTGAGCAGTACTTC.